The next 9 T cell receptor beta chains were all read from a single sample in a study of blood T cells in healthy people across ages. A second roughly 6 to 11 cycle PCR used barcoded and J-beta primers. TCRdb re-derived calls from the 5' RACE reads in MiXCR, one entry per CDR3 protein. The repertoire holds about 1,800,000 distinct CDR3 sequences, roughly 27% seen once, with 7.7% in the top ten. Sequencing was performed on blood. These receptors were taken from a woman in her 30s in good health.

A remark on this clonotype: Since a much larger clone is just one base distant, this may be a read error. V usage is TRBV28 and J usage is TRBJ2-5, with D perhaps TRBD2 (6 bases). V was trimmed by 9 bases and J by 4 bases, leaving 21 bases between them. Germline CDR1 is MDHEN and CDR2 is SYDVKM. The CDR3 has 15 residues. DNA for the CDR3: TGTGCCAGTTACAGCCGAGGCGGGATCCGAGAGACCCAGTACTTC. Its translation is CASYSRGGIRETQYF.

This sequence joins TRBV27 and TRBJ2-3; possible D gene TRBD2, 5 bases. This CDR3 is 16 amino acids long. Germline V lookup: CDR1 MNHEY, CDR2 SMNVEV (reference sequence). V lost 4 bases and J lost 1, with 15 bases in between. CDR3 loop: CASSSPLRGRTDTQYF. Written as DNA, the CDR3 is TGTGCCAGCAGTTCCCCGCTCCGGGGTCGCACAGATACGCAGTATTTT.

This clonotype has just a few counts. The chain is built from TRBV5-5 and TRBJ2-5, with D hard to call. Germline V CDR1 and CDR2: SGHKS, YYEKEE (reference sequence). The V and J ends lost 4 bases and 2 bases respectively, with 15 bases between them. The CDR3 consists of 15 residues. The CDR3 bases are TGTGCCAGCAGCCCCCTGTGGTCCACTCAAGAGACCCAGTACTTC. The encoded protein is CASSPLWSTQETQYF. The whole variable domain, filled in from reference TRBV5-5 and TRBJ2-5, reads DAGVTQSPTHLIKTRGQQVTLRCSPISGHKSVSWYQQVLGQGPQFIFQYYEKEERGRGNFPDRFSARQFPNYSSELNVNALLLGDSALYLCASSPLWSTQETQYFGPGTRLLVL.

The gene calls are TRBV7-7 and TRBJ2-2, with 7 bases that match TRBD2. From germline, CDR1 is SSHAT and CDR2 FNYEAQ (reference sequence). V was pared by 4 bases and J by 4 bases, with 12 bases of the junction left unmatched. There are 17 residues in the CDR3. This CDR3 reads CASSSNLREVSTGELFF. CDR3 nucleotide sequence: TGTGCCAGCAGCTCCAACCTTCGGGAGGTCAGCACCGGGGAGCTGTTTTTT.

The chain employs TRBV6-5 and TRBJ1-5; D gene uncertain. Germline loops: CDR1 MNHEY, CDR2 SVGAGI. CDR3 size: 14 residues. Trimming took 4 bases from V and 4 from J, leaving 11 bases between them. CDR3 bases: TGTGCCAGCAGTTCCCCAGGACTGAATCAGCCCCAGCATTTT. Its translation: CASSSPGLNQPQHF.

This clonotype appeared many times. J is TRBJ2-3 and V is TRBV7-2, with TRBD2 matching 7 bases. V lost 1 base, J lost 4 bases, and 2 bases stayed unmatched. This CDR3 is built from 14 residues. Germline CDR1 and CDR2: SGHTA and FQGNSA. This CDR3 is CASSLGLAPDTQYF. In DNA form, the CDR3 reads TGTGCCAGCAGCTTAGGACTAGCTCCAGATACGCAGTATTTT.

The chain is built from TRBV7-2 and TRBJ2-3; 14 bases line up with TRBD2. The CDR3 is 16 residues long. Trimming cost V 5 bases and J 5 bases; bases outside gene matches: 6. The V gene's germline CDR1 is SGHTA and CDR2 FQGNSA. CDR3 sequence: CASSPGTSGSGDTQYF. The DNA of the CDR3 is TGTGCCAGCAGCCCTGGGACTAGCGGGAGCGGAGATACGCAGTATTTT. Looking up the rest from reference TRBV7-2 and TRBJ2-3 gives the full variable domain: GAGVSQSPSNKVTEKGKDVELRCDPISGHTALYWYRQSLGQGLEFLIYFQGNSAPDKSGLPSDRFSAERTGGSVSTLTIQRTQQEDSAVYLCASSPGTSGSGDTQYFGPGTRLTVL.

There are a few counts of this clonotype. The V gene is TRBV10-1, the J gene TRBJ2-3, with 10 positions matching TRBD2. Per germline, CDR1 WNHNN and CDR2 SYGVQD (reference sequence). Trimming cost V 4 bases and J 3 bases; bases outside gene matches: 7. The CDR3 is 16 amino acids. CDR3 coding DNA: TGCGCCAGCAGTGTGGCTAGCGGGGGTGGAACAGATACGCAGTATTTT. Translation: CASSVASGGGTDTQYF.

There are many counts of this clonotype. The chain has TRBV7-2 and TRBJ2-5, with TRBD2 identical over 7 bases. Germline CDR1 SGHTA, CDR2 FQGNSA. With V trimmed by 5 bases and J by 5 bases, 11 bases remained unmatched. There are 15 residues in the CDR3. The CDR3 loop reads CASSPDPGAGETQYF. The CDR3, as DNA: TGTGCCAGCAGCCCCGATCCCGGAGCGGGGGAGACCCAGTACTTC.